This T cell receptor (beta chain) was found in a study of blood T cell repertoires in COVID-19. TCRdb's copy holds only in-frame clones and misses some; the assay was immunoSEQ multiplex PCR. The sample carries approximately 150,000 clones, just over 90% recorded once. This CDR3 has 13 amino acids. Germline V lookup: CDR1 LGHNA, CDR2 YSLEER. V dropped 0 bases and J dropped 9 bases, with 6 bases sitting between them. Patients of the Seattle cohort, enrolled during active infection, were followed longitudinally. The V gene is TRBV4-3, the J gene TRBJ1-6; D is undetermined. Material for sequencing was peripheral blood. This clonotype was sampled from a woman in her sixties with COVID-19, enrolled during active disease. The CDR3 bases are TGCGCCAGCAGCCAAGATACTGGTTCACCCCTCCACTTT. Its protein is CASSQDTGSPLHF.